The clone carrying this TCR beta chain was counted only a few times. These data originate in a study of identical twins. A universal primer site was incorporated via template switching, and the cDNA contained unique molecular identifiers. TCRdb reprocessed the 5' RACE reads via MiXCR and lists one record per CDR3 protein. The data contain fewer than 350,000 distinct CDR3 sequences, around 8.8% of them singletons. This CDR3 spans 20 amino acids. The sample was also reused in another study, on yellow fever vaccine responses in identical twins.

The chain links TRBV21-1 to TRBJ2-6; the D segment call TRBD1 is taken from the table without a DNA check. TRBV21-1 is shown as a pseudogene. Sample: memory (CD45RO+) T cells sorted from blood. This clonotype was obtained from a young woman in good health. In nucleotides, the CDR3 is TGTGCCAGCAGCAAAGCTGCCAGAGGGGGAGATGGCTCTGGGGCCAACGTCCTGACTTTC. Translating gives CASSKAARGGDGSGANVLTF.